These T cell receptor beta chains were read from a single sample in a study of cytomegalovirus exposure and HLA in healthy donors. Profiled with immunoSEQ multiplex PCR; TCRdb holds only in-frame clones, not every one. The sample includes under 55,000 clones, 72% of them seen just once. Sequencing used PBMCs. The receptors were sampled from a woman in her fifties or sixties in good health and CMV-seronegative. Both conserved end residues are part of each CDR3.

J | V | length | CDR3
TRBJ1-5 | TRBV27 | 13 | CASSPGWAQPQHF
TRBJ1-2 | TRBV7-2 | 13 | CASSSRSRVGYTF
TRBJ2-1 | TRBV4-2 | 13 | CASSQASEDEQFF
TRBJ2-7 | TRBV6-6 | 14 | CASRGGQDSDEQYF
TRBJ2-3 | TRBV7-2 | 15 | CASSTGTSEADTQYF
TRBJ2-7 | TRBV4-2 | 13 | CASSQDLGYEQYF
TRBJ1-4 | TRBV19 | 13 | CAALWGLNEKLFF
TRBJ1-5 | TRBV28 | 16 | CASSLPTGTSGQPQHF
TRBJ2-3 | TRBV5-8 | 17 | CASSLGGTSGSTDTQYF
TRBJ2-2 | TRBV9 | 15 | CASSVSLGDTGELFF
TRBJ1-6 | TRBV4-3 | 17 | CASSLRRVGATNSPLHF
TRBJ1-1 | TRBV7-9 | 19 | CASSLRGWGQGGAGTEAFF
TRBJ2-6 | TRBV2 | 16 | CASMDRVGPGANVLTF
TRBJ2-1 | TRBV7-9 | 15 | CASSGQGRQANEQFF
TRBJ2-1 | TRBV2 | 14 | CASRPGQGWDEQFF
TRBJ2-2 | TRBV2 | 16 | CASTSLAGLNTGELFF
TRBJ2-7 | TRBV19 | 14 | CASRSGQGANEQYF
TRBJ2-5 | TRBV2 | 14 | CASTRSTGQETQYF
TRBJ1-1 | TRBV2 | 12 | CASSRDSTEAFF
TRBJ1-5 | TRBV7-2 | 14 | CASSPGTVTQPQHF
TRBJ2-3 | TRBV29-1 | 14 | CGARSMGPTDTQYF
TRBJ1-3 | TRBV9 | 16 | CASSGGGGLSGNTIYF
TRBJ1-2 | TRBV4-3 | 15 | CASSATGQGRYGYTF
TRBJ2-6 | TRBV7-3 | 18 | CASSNPGTGDPGANVLTF
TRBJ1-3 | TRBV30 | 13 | CAWEQGGGNTIYF
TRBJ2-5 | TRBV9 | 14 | CASSVIEYQETQYF
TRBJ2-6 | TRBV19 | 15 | CASTTLSSGANVLTF
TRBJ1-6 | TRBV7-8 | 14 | CASSKDRRNSPLHF
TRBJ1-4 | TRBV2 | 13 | CASGRGPNEKLFF
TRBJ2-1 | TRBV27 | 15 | CASSSRTGAYNEQFF
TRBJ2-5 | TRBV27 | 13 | CASGRRPGETQYF
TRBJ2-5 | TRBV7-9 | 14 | CASSLGVEGPTQYF
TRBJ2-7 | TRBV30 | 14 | CAWLLAGEGYEQYF